Listed here are 27 T cell receptor beta chains from one sample, sequenced in a study of CD8 T cells in Susac syndrome. With random hexamers, 0.5 to 1 ug RNA was reverse transcribed. One entry per CDR3 protein results from TCRdb running MiXCR on the immunoSEQ multiplex PCR reads. The data hold 130,000 or so distinct CDR3 sequences, with approximately 79% observed a single time. The sample taken for sequencing was CD8+ T cells from PBMCs. The receptors shown here come from a human donor with multiple sclerosis.

This clonotype was seen only a few times. V usage is TRBV5-6 and J usage is TRBJ1-1, with D possibly being TRBD1 (6 bases). Germline V gene data show CDR1 as SGHDT and CDR2 as YYEEEE. The CDR3 runs to 14 residues. Deletions cut 4 bases from V and 4 bases from J, with 14 bases between. This CDR3 is CASSEGTGSTEAFF. DNA of the CDR3: TGTGCCAGCAGCGAGGGCACAGGGAGCACTGAAGCTTTCTTT.

This chain links TRBV2 with TRBJ2-6; the D is unclear. The CDR3 has 14 residues. V was shortened by 10 bases and J by 0 bases, with 10 bases between the two germline ends. Per germline, CDR1 SNHLY and CDR2 FYNNEI. Written as DNA, the CDR3 is TGTGCCACCTCCGTTCTCTCTGGGGCCAACGTCCTGACTTTC. Amino acid sequence: CATSVLSGANVLTF.

This clonotype has just one count. The chain is built from TRBV2 and TRBJ1-5, with 11 bases matching TRBD1. Per germline, CDR1 SNHLY and CDR2 FYNNEI. This CDR3 has 15 residues. V trimming: 6 bases; J trimming: 7 bases; junction bases outside the gene matches: 8. In DNA, the CDR3 is TGTGCCAGCAGGCCCCCGGGACAGGGGGTCCAGCCCCAGCATTTT. This gives the protein CASRPPGQGVQPQHF. The variable domain in full, completed from reference TRBV2 and TRBJ1-5, reads EPEVTQTPSHQVTQMGQEVILRCVPISNHLYFYWYRQILGQKVEFLVSFYNNEISEKSEIFDDQFSVERPDGSNFTLKIRSTKLEDSAMYFCASRPPGQGVQPQHFGDGTRLSIL.

V gene TRBV2 combines with J gene TRBJ2-5; D remains ambiguous. Per germline, CDR1 SNHLY and CDR2 FYNNEI. V was shortened by 4 bases and J by 4 bases, with 19 bases between the two germline ends. This CDR3 has 16 residues. The CDR3 spells CASSAPDPGPVETQYF. The CDR3 DNA is TGTGCCAGCAGTGCCCCGGACCCCGGGCCCGTAGAGACCCAGTACTTC.

The chain recombines TRBV9 with TRBJ2-7; maybe TRBD2 (5 bases). Trimming removed 3 bases from V and 3 bases from J, with 13 bases in between. The CDR3 consists of 14 residues. Germline loops: CDR1 SGDLS, CDR2 YYNGEE. The CDR3 region has the DNA TGTGCCAGCAGCGAGAGGGCCGCGGACTACGAGCAGTACTTC. Translation gives CASSERAADYEQYF.

The V call is TRBV3-1, the J call TRBJ1-5; possibly TRBD1 for D (5 bases). The V gene lost 2 bases and the J gene lost 7 bases, with 15 bases spanning the gap. The CDR3 is 15 residues long. The V gene's germline CDR1 is LGHDT and CDR2 YNNKEL (reference sequence). The DNA for the CDR3 is TGTGCCAGCAGCCAAAATAGGAGGGGCGGGCAGCCCCAGCATTTT. The encoded protein is CASSQNRRGGQPQHF.

On this clonotype: One junction end disagrees with the germline gene, perhaps due to a read error. The V gene is TRBV11-2, the J gene TRBJ2-3; 8 bases agree with TRBD1. CDR3 length: 12 amino acids. CDR1 and CDR2 (germline): SGHAT, FQNNGV. CDR3 coding DNA: TGTGCTAGCAGCTTTACAGGGGGTGCGCAGTATTTT. Translating it yields CASSFTGGAQYF.

V gene TRBV4-1 combines with J gene TRBJ1-4; D is unclear. Trimming removed 3 bases at V and 3 bases at J, with 14 bases between. Germline-derived CDR1 and CDR2 are MGHRA and YSYEKL. The length of the CDR3 is 16 residues. The CDR3: CASSHRLAGANEKLFF. As DNA, the CDR3 is TGCGCCAGCAGCCATCGCCTTGCAGGTGCTAATGAAAAACTGTTTTTT.

The genes are TRBV5-6 and TRBJ2-7, with 8 bases lining up with TRBD1. Germline V CDR1 and CDR2: SGHDT, YYEEEE. V was pared by 4 bases and J by 1 base, with 4 bases of the junction left unmatched. The CDR3 is made up of 14 amino acids. CDR3 in amino acids: CASSPTGESYEQYF. As DNA, the CDR3 is TGTGCCAGCAGCCCGACAGGGGAGTCCTACGAGCAGTACTTC. Together with reference TRBV5-6 and TRBJ2-7, the CDR3 gives the full variable domain: DAGVTQSPTHLIKTRGQQVTLRCSPKSGHDTVSWYQQALGQGPQFIFQYYEEEERQRGNFPDRFSGHQFPNYSSELNVNALLLGDSALYLCASSPTGESYEQYFGPGTRLTVT.

This chain links TRBV14 with TRBJ1-6; TRBD1 aligns across 8 bases. Germline V lookup: CDR1 SGHDN, CDR2 FVKESK. The CDR3 is 14 residues long. V dropped 3 bases and J dropped 11; count of bases not matched to a gene: 6. DNA for the CDR3: TGTGCCAGCAGCCACTGGACAGGGTCGGCACCCCTCCACTTT. It codes for CASSHWTGSAPLHF. The whole variable domain, remainder taken from reference TRBV14 and TRBJ1-6, is EAGVTQFPSHSVIEKGQTVTLRCDPISGHDNLYWYRRVMGKEIKFLLHFVKESKQDESGMPNNRFLAERTGGTYSTLKVQPAELEDSGVYFCASSHWTGSAPLHFGNGTRLTVT.

The chain recombines TRBV7-9 with TRBJ2-7; TRBD1 is a possible D gene (6 bases). CDR1 SEHNR and CDR2 FQNEAQ come from the germline V gene (reference sequence). The V end was cut by 8 bases, the J end by 4 bases, with 12 bases between. This CDR3 is built from 12 residues. The CDR3 region is CASDRQGYEQYF. The CDR3 DNA reads as TGTGCCAGCGATCGCCAGGGGTACGAGCAGTACTTC.

This clonotype showed up just once. The chain joins TRBV4-1 to TRBJ1-1; D is possibly TRBD1 (5 bases). The length of the CDR3 is 13 residues. From germline, CDR1 is MGHRA and CDR2 YSYEKL. The V end was cut by 1 base, the J end by 10 bases, with 13 bases between. CDR3 nucleotides: TGCGCCAGCAGCCAAGGTCAGGGACCCGCAGCTTTCTTT. This encodes CASSQGQGPAAFF.

With respect to this clonotype: The conserved phenylalanine or tryptophan normally closing the CDR3 is absent here, so this likely arose from a read error. The chain carries TRBV4-1 and TRBJ1-2, with TRBD1 matching 7 bases. The CDR3 has 17 amino acids. CDR1 and CDR2 (germline): MGHRA, YSYEKL. The CDR3 is CASRQGGAGTGPRGYTS. CDR3 bases: TGCGCCAGCAGGCAAGGGGGCGCGGGAACAGGCCCTCGTGGCTACACCTCC.

J is TRBJ2-7 and V is TRBV28, with D possibly matching TRBD1 (5 bases). The germline gives CDR1 MDHEN, CDR2 SYDVKM. V was cut by 7 bases and J by 4 bases, with 17 bases left in between. The CDR3 spans 14 residues. DNA of the CDR3: TGTGCCAGCAAACTCCGAGACAGCCAGTACGAGCAGTACTTC. Protein product: CASKLRDSQYEQYF.

The V and J genes are TRBV3-1 and TRBJ1-5; D is possibly TRBD1 (6 bases). CDR1 is LGHDT, CDR2 YNNKEL, per germline (reference sequence). The CDR3 extends over 16 amino acids. Deletions cut 7 bases from V and 4 bases from J, with 20 bases between. The CDR3 sequence is CASTRSGAGPNQPQHF. The CDR3, as DNA: TGTGCCAGCACCCGCTCGGGGGCAGGACCAAATCAGCCCCAGCATTTT.

About this clonotype: One end of the junction varies from germline; a read error may be responsible. The chain uses TRBV10-3 and TRBJ2-1; D remains ambiguous. This CDR3 has 11 residues. CDR1 is ENHRY, CDR2 SYGVKD, per germline. The CDR3 coding sequence is TGTGCCATCCGTGAGGTGAGTGAGCAGTTCTTC. Residues: CAIREVSEQFF.

CDR3 residues: CASSLVRQGIREQYV. The DNA for the CDR3 is TGTGCCAGCAGCTTGGTCCGACAGGGGATTAGGGAGCAGTACGTC. This chain connects TRBV5-8 to TRBJ2-7; 8 positions match TRBD1. The V segment lost 0 bases and the J segment 7 bases; nucleotides outside the gene matches: 9. The CDR3 sequence is 15 residues long. Germline CDR1 reads SGHTS; CDR2 reads YDEGEE.

This chain joins TRBV7-6 and TRBJ2-5; D unresolved. Looked up from germline, CDR1 is SGHVS and CDR2 is FNYEAQ. Trimming stripped 4 bases from V and 2 bases from J, with 14 bases between. The CDR3 is 15 residues long. The CDR3, as DNA: TGTGCCAGCAGCTCGTCTCGAGCGCTTCAAGAGACCCAGTACTTC. Protein sequence: CASSSSRALQETQYF. The whole variable domain, filled in from reference TRBV7-6 and TRBJ2-5, reads GAGVSQSPRYKVTKRGQDVALRCDPISGHVSLYWYRQALGQGPEFLTYFNYEAQQDKSGLPNDRFSAERPEGSISTLTIQRTEQRDSAMYRCASSSSRALQETQYFGPGTRLLVL.

The chain uses TRBV24-1 and TRBJ2-2; 12 bases are a match to TRBD1. V trimming: 0 bases; J trimming: 7 bases; junction bases outside the gene matches: 5. The CDR3 extends over 17 amino acids. Germline CDR1 reads KGHDR; CDR2 reads SFDVKD. CDR3 in DNA: TGTGCCACCAGTGATTTGCCGGGACAGGGGGCCGTCGGGGAGCTGTTTTTT. Translated: CATSDLPGQGAVGELFF.

The CDR3 protein is CASSLNRGTYNEQFF. CDR3 sequence (DNA): TGTGCCAGCAGTTTAAACCGGGGGACTTACAATGAGCAGTTCTTC. This chain links TRBV27 with TRBJ2-1, with D possibly matching TRBD2 (6 bases). CDR1 MNHEY and CDR2 SMNVEV come from the germline V gene (reference sequence). Trimming shortened V by 2 bases and J by 4 bases, and 12 bases separated the two germline ends. The CDR3 runs to 15 residues.

This clonotype was found once. The J gene is TRBJ2-1, the V gene TRBV7-9, with TRBD2 matching 10 bases. The CDR3 extends over 16 amino acids. After removal of 5 bases from V and 4 bases from J, the junction contained 8 bases not matched to a gene. The germline CDR1 and CDR2 sequences are SEHNR and FQNEAQ (reference sequence). CDR3 sequence: CASSLIWTSGYNEQFF. As DNA, the CDR3 is TGTGCCAGCAGCCTAATATGGACTAGCGGATACAATGAGCAGTTCTTC.

This chain joins TRBV24-1 and TRBJ2-7, with D maybe TRBD2 (5 bases). The CDR3 runs 13 residues. Germline V gene sequence: CDR1 KGHDR, CDR2 SFDVKD. The V end was cut by 7 bases, the J end by 5 bases, with 14 bases between. The CDR3 sequence: CATSRPDLNEQYF. The CDR3 nucleotides read TGTGCCACCAGCCGTCCGGACTTAAACGAGCAGTACTTC.

The chain couples TRBV20-1 to TRBJ2-1; no definite D call. This CDR3 region has 14 residues. CDR1 DFQATT and CDR2 SNEGSKA come from the germline V gene (reference sequence). V was clipped by 1 base and J by 5 bases, with 12 bases between them. CDR3 in DNA: TGCAGTGCTAGAGGGGCGGTAGGCCACAATGAGCAGTTCTTC. As protein: CSARGAVGHNEQFF.

V is TRBV13 and J is TRBJ2-1; D remains ambiguous. Trimming removed 5 bases at V and 2 bases at J, with 13 bases between. Per germline, CDR1 PRHDT and CDR2 FYEKMQ (reference sequence). The CDR3 spans 15 residues. The CDR3 reads CASSPSRSTYNEQFF. In DNA form, the CDR3 reads TGTGCCAGCAGCCCTTCTCGGTCTACCTACAATGAGCAGTTCTTC.

V is TRBV13 and J is TRBJ1-1; 9 bases agree with TRBD1. V trimming: 5 bases; J trimming: 0 bases; junction bases outside the gene matches: 13. The CDR3 loop spans 18 amino acids. Germline lookup yields CDR1 PRHDT and CDR2 FYEKMQ (reference sequence). The CDR3 here is CASSPSPGQGPLNTEAFF. In DNA form, the CDR3 reads TGTGCCAGCAGCCCCTCACCGGGACAGGGTCCTCTGAACACTGAAGCTTTCTTT.

The V call is TRBV2, the J call TRBJ1-4; no reliable D call. Germline CDR1 SNHLY, CDR2 FYNNEI. The CDR3 contains 16 residues. V was shortened by 0 bases and J by 8 bases, with 16 bases between the two germline ends. Here the CDR3 reads CASSEALAGLGEKLFF. CDR3 sequence (DNA): TGTGCCAGCAGTGAAGCGTTGGCGGGCCTCGGGGAAAAACTGTTTTTT.

The chain links TRBV29-1 to TRBJ2-2, with D hard to call. With 0 bases removed from V and 2 bases from J, the gap between germline ends came to 7 bases. The CDR3 is 14 residues long. CDR1 is SQVTM and CDR2 is ANQGSEA in the germline V gene. The CDR3 spells CSVEDRVNTGELFF. The CDR3 DNA is TGCAGCGTTGAAGATCGGGTAAACACCGGGGAGCTGTTTTTT.